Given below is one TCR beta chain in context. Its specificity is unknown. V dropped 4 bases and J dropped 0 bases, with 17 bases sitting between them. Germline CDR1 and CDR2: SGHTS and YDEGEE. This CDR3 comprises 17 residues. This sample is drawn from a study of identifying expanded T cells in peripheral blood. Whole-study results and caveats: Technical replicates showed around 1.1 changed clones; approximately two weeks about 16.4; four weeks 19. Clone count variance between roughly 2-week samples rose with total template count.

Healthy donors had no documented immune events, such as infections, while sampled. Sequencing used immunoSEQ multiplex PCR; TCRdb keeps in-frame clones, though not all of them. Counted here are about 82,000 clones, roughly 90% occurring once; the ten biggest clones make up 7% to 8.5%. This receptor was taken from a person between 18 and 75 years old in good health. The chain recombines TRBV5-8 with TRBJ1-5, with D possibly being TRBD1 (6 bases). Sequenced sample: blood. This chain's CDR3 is CASSPRWGGNSNQPQHF. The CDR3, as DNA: TGTGCCAGCAGCCCCCGATGGGGGGGCAATAGCAATCAGCCCCAGCATTTT.